This is a list of T cell receptor beta chains from one sample in a study of CD8+ T cells in alopecia areata. TCRdb's table, derived via immunoSEQ multiplex PCR, lists solely in-frame clones and lacks some. The sample records some 190,000 clones, about 51% being singletons. Sequences were derived from CD8+ T cells sorted from blood, sampled at roughly week 52, from a patient treated with tofacitinib. These receptor sequences come from a human donor with alopecia areata. Both conserved end residues are part of each CDR3. D genes are given only for firm matches. Only some rows state a clone size, as once, few, many or a class for expanded clones.

v_gene,d_gene,j_gene,abundance,CDR3aa,CDR3nt
TRBV7-3,NA,TRBJ2-5,NA,CASSLRGGPQETQYF,TGTGCCAGCAGCTTACGAGGGGGGCCCCAAGAGACCCAGTACTTC
TRBV7-9,NA,TRBJ2-7,once,CASRPPVYEQYF,TGTGCCAGCAGGCCCCCTGTCTACGAGCAGTACTTC
TRBV27,NA,TRBJ1-1,few,CASTGGVGRNTEAFF,TGTGCCAGCACAGGAGGGGTAGGTCGGAACACTGAAGCTTTCTTT
TRBV13,NA,TRBJ2-7,few,CASSPPRDIHEQYF,TGTGCCAGCAGCCCACCCCGGGACATACACGAGCAGTACTTC
TRBV19,NA,TRBJ1-1,once,CASSMKGMNTEAFF,TGTGCCAGTAGTATGAAGGGGATGAACACTGAAGCTTTCTTT
TRBV11-3,TRBD1,TRBJ2-1,NA,CASRPGGEDNEQFF,TGTGCCAGCAGGCCAGGGGGAGAGGACAATGAGCAGTTCTTC
TRBV30,TRBD1,TRBJ2-7,NA,CAWSVLRQGALDEQYF,TGTGCCTGGAGTGTACTGAGACAGGGGGCGCTGGACGAGCAGTACTTC
TRBV7-8,NA,TRBJ1-2,NA,CASSSSPTDGANYGYTF,TGTGCCAGCAGCTCATCTCCTACGGACGGGGCTAACTATGGCTACACCTTC
TRBV7-2,NA,TRBJ2-3,NA,CASRPTGEAVQEYF,TGTGCCAGCAGACCCACGGGGGAGGCGGTACAGGAGTATTTT
TRBV7-9,NA,TRBJ2-7,NA,CASSLAGGSSYEQYF,TGTGCCAGCAGCTTAGCGGGGGGCAGCTCCTACGAGCAGTACTTC
TRBV6-6,NA,TRBJ1-1,NA,CASRSPAVAAFF,TGTGCCAGCAGATCCCCCGCAGTTGCAGCTTTCTTT
TRBV11-2,NA,TRBJ2-7,NA,CASSLGGPYEQYF,TGTGCCAGCAGCTTAGGGGGTCCCTACGAGCAGTACTTC
TRBV29-1,NA,TRBJ2-5,few,CSVEGVTGPQETQYF,TGCAGCGTTGAAGGTGTAACAGGGCCCCAAGAGACCCAGTACTTC
TRBV5-4,TRBD2,TRBJ2-2,NA,CASSPSGGAYTGELFF,TGTGCCAGCAGCCCAAGCGGGGGGGCGTACACCGGGGAGCTGTTTTTT
TRBV4-2,NA,TRBJ2-2,few,CASSRELRTSLLGELFF,TGTGCCAGCAGCCGAGAGCTCCGAACTAGTTTGCTCGGGGAGCTGTTTTTT
TRBV19,NA,TRBJ1-2,once,CASSMLYRAALDYGYTF,TGTGCCAGTAGTATGTTGTACAGGGCGGCCCTAGACTATGGCTACACCTTC
TRBV29-1,NA,TRBJ2-2,few,CSVEENTGELFF,TGCAGCGTTGAGGAAAACACCGGGGAGCTGTTTTTT
TRBV2,TRBD2,TRBJ2-5,few,CASSEFGSGIWETQYF,TGTGCCAGCAGTGAATTTGGTAGCGGGATCTGGGAGACCCAGTACTTC
TRBV30,TRBD1,TRBJ2-7,NA,CAWGVVAPRQGEQYF,TGTGCCTGGGGGGTCGTGGCTCCTAGACAGGGCGAGCAGTACTTC
TRBV15,NA,TRBJ2-5,NA,CATSRDPHEGTQYF,TGTGCCACCAGCAGAGACCCGCACGAGGGGACCCAGTACTTC
TRBV19,TRBD1,TRBJ1-2,NA,CASATPTGGNYGYTF,TGTGCCAGTGCTACCCCCACAGGGGGAAACTATGGCTACACCTTC
TRBV9,TRBD2,TRBJ2-1,NA,CASSERGRSYNEQFF,TGTGCCAGCAGCGAGCGGGGGCGATCCTACAATGAGCAGTTCTTC
TRBV11-2,TRBD1,TRBJ2-5,NA,CASSLSGGDRETQYF,TGTGCCAGCAGCTTATCAGGGGGAGACAGGGAGACCCAGTACTTC
TRBV2,NA,TRBJ2-5,NA,CASSGLGDETQYF,TGTGCCAGCAGTGGACTAGGGGATGAGACCCAGTACTTC
TRBV13,NA,TRBJ1-1,few,CASSLGADPNTEAFF,TGTGCCAGCAGCTTGGGGGCAGACCCGAACACTGAAGCTTTCTTT